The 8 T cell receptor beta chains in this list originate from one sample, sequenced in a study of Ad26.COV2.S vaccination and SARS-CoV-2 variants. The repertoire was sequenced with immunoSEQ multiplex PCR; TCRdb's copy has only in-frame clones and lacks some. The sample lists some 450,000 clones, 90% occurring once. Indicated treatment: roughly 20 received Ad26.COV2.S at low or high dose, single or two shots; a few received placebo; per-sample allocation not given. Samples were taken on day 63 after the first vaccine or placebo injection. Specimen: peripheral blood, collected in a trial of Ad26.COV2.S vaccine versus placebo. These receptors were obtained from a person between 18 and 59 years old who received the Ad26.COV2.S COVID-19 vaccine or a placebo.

The chain's CDR3 is CSVEGLAGVYNEQFF. The CDR3 DNA reads as TGCAGCGTTGAGGGGCTAGCGGGAGTTTACAATGAGCAGTTCTTC. This chain connects TRBV29-1 to TRBJ2-1; TRBD2 agrees at 10 bases. The ends lost 3 bases at V and 4 bases at J; junction bases unmatched: 6. CDR3 length equals 15 residues. Germline V gene data show CDR1 as SQVTM and CDR2 as ANQGSEA.

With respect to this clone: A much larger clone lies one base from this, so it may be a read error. The CDR3 loop reads CASSEGSGSTDTQYF. CDR3 bases: TGTGCCAGCAGTGAAGGTAGCGGGAGCACAGATACGCAGTATTTT. The chain has TRBV6-4 and TRBJ2-3, with 7 bases matching TRBD2. The length of the CDR3 is 15 residues. CDR1 is MRHNA and CDR2 is SNTAGT in the germline V gene. The junction had 3 bases not matched to a gene; V was cut back by 3 bases and J by 0 bases.

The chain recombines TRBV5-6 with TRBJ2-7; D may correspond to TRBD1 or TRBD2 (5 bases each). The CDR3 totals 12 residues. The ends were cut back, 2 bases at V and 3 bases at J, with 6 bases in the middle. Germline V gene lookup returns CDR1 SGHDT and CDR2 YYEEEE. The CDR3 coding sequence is TGTGCCAGCAGCTTTGGGGGCTACGAGCAGTACTTC. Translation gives CASSFGGYEQYF.

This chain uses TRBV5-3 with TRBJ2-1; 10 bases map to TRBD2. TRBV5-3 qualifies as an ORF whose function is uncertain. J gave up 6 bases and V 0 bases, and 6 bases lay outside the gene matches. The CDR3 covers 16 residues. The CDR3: CARSLGPLAGANEQFF. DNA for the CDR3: TGTGCCAGAAGCTTGGGACCTCTAGCGGGAGCCAATGAGCAGTTCTTC.

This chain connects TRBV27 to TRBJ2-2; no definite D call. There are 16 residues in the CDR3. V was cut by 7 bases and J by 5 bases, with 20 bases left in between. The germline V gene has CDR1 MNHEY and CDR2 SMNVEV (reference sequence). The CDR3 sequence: CASTYVAVGRTGELFF. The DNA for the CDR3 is TGTGCCAGCACCTATGTTGCTGTCGGAAGGACCGGGGAGCTGTTTTTT.

CDR3 sequence: CASSRTQGARSPGELFF. Written as DNA, the CDR3 is TGTGCCAGCAGCCGAACCCAGGGGGCGCGAAGTCCCGGGGAGCTGTTTTTT. The genes are TRBV2 and TRBJ2-2; 8 positions agree with TRBD1. V dropped 6 bases and J dropped 6; count of bases not matched to a gene: 15. Germline lookup yields CDR1 SNHLY and CDR2 FYNNEI. This CDR3 is 17 amino acids long.

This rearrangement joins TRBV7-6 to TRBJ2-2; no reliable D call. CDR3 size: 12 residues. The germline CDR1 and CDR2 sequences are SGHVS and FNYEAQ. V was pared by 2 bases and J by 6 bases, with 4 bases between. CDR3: CASSLNPGELFF. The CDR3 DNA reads TGTGCCAGCAGCTTAAACCCCGGGGAGCTGTTTTTT.

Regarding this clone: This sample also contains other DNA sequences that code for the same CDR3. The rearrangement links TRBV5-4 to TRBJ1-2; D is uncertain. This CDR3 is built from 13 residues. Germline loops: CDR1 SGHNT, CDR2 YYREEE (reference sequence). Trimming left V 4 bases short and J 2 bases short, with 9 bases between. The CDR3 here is CASSPDGNYGYTF. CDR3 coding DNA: TGTGCCAGCAGCCCGGACGGGAACTATGGCTACACCTTC.